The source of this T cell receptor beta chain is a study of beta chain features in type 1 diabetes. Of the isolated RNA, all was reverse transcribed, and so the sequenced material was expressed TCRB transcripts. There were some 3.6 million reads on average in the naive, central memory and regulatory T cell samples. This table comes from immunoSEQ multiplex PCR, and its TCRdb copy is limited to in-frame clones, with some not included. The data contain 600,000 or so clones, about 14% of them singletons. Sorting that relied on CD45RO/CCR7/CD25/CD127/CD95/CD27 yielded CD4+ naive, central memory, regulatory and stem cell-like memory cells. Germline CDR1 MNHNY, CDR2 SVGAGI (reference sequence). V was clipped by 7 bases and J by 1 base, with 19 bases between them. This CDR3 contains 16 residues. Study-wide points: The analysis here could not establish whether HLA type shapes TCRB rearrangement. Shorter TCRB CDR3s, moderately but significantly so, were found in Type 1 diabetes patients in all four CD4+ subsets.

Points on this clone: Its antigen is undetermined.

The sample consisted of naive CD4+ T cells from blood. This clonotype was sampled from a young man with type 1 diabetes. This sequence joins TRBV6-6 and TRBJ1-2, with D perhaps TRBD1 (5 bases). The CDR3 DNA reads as TGTGCCAGCACTCCCAGGGTCCAGGCTCGTAACTATGGCTACACCTTC. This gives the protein CASTPRVQARNYGYTF.